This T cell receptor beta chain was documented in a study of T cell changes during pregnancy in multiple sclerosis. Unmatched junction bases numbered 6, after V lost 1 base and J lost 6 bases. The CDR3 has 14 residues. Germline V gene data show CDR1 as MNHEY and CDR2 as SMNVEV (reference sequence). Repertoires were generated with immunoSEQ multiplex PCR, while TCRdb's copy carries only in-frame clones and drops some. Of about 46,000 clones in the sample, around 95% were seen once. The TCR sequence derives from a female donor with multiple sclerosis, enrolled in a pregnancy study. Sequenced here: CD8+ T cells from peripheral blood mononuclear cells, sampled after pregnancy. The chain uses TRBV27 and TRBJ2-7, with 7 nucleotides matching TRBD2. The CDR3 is CASSLFLGGVEQYF. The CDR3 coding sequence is TGTGCCAGCAGTTTATTTTTGGGGGGGGTCGAGCAGTACTTC.